This T cell receptor (beta chain) came from a study of cytomegalovirus exposure and HLA in healthy donors. About the research overall: The same platform as the 500 to 700 first-cohort repertoires was used for the 120 validation repertoires, a later analysis reported. Findings of the study overall: Investigators reported 150 to 200 TCR beta chains as tied to cytomegalovirus. There were three CMV-associated chains whose specificity for CMV antigens was confirmed in vitro.

The CDR3 covers 12 residues. Germline lookup yields CDR1 SGHAT and CDR2 FQNNGV. V was shortened by 5 bases and J by 4 bases, with 8 bases between the two germline ends. A note on this clone: Its target is unknown.

Donors were drawn from the 120-subject validation cohort, separate from the roughly 670-subject first cohort. Clones were sequenced by immunoSEQ multiplex PCR, and TCRdb holds only the in-frame ones, with some missing. The table has about 130,000 clones, over 80% seen once. Sequencing was carried out using PBMCs. The source of this sequence is a woman aged 25 to 39 in good health and CMV-seropositive. The chain combines TRBV11-2 with TRBJ2-5; TRBD2 is a possible D gene (6 bases). CDR3 sequence reads: CASSGGLETQYF. In DNA, the CDR3 is TGTGCCAGCAGCGGGGGGTTAGAGACCCAGTACTTC.